One T cell receptor (beta chain) is described in this entry. Its matching antigen is unknown. Profiled with immunoSEQ multiplex PCR; TCRdb holds only in-frame clones, not every one. The repertoire has roughly 500,000 clones, more than 65% of them found once; the top ten carry 13%. This sample was included in a study of shared clonotypes between healthy human individuals. Study outcomes and limitations: Among donors, sharing of clonotypes was expected to be affected by sequencing depth. A limitation of the genetic and exposure-history diversity represented arose from few donors.

Genomic DNA from unsorted samples was obtained from approximately 96 million PBMCs (per sample). The CDR3 length is 15 residues. Trimming at V came to 6 bases and at J to 2 bases, leaving 8 bases not matched to a gene. CDR1 MDHEN and CDR2 SYDVKM come from the germline V gene. Material: PBMCs. The chain joins TRBV28 to TRBJ2-3; 7 nucleotides agree with TRBD1. The source is a woman aged 40 to 55 in good health. Some clones in this sample may be carry-over from other donors' samples. The CDR3 DNA reads as TGTGCCAGCAGGAAGGGGGCCGTCACCACAGATACGCAGTATTTT. It specifies CASRKGAVTTDTQYF.